A selection of T cell receptor beta chains follows, all from one sample in a study of cytomegalovirus exposure and HLA in healthy donors. Produced via immunoSEQ multiplex PCR; TCRdb's table is partial and in-frame only. The repertoire consists of some 160,000 clones, with approximately 88% occurring once and the leading ten covering less than 2%. The sequenced sample consisted of PBMCs. The receptors shown here come from a woman between 18 and 29 years old in good health and CMV-seronegative. Each CDR3 is given with its conserved first and last residue. D genes are given only for firm matches. The size entry is marked missing in some rows and otherwise reads once, few, many or a size class.

CDR3 DNA: TGTGCCACCAGCAGCCAAGCGGGGGGGGACAATGAGCAGTTCTTC
CDR3 protein: CATSSQAGGDNEQFF
clone size: NA
V gene: TRBV15
D gene: TRBD2
J gene: TRBJ2-1

CDR3 DNA: TGTGCCAGCAGCTTGTCAGGGACTGTGGATGAGCAGTTCTTC
CDR3 protein: CASSLSGTVDEQFF
clone size: once
V gene: TRBV5-6
D gene: NA
J gene: TRBJ2-1

CDR3 DNA: TGCGCCAGCAGTCAACCCGACAGGGAGAATGAGCAGTTCTTC
CDR3 protein: CASSQPDRENEQFF
clone size: NA
V gene: TRBV23-1
D gene: TRBD1
J gene: TRBJ2-1

CDR3 DNA: TGTGCCAGCAGTGCACAGATCACCATGAACACTGAAGCTTTCTTT
CDR3 protein: CASSAQITMNTEAFF
clone size: NA
V gene: TRBV9
D gene: NA
J gene: TRBJ1-1

CDR3 DNA: TGTGCCAGCAGCAGAGGGGGCGAAAACACCATATATTTT
CDR3 protein: CASSRGGENTIYF
clone size: NA
V gene: TRBV6-1
D gene: TRBD1
J gene: TRBJ1-3

CDR3 DNA: TGTGCCAGTAGCAAAACGGCTAGCACTGAAGCTTTCTTT
CDR3 protein: CASSKTASTEAFF
clone size: once
V gene: TRBV19
D gene: NA
J gene: TRBJ1-1

CDR3 DNA: TGCAGTGCTAGAGATTCGGGCGAGCAGTACTTC
CDR3 protein: CSARDSGEQYF
clone size: NA
V gene: TRBV20-1
D gene: NA
J gene: TRBJ2-7

CDR3 DNA: TGTGCCAGCAGTTACTCGAGTAGGGGGCCCTTAGAGCAGTACTTC
CDR3 protein: CASSYSSRGPLEQYF
clone size: NA
V gene: TRBV6-5
D gene: TRBD1
J gene: TRBJ2-7

CDR3 DNA: TGTGCCTGGAGTGACGTTGGGGGCAAGGGCACTGAAGCTTTCTTT
CDR3 protein: CAWSDVGGKGTEAFF
clone size: NA
V gene: TRBV30
D gene: NA
J gene: TRBJ1-1

CDR3 DNA: TGCGCCAGCAGCCCGTACAGGGGGCGGGGTGAAAAACTGTTTTTT
CDR3 protein: CASSPYRGRGEKLFF
clone size: NA
V gene: TRBV4-1
D gene: TRBD1
J gene: TRBJ1-4

CDR3 DNA: TGCGCCAGCAGCTTGGGGCTTCGGACAGGGTCTAGTGGAAACACCATATATTTT
CDR3 protein: CASSLGLRTGSSGNTIYF
clone size: NA
V gene: TRBV5-1
D gene: TRBD1
J gene: TRBJ1-3

CDR3 DNA: TGCGCCAGCAGCTTGGCAAGGGAGGAGACCCAGTACTTC
CDR3 protein: CASSLAREETQYF
clone size: few
V gene: TRBV5-1
D gene: NA
J gene: TRBJ2-5

CDR3 DNA: TGTGCCAGCAGCAAAGCCACGGCCGGGACAGGTAGGACGGGGCACTCCACAGATACGCAGTATTTT
CDR3 protein: CASSKATAGTGRTGHSTDTQYF
clone size: NA
V gene: TRBV21-1
D gene: NA
J gene: TRBJ2-3

CDR3 DNA: TGCGCCAGCAGCTTGGCGGACAGCCGGAACTACGAGCAGTACTTC
CDR3 protein: CASSLADSRNYEQYF
clone size: once
V gene: TRBV5-1
D gene: NA
J gene: TRBJ2-7

CDR3 DNA: TGTGCCATCAGTGGGGACGGGGGGTTGAATGAGCAGTTCTTC
CDR3 protein: CAISGDGGLNEQFF
clone size: once
V gene: TRBV10-3
D gene: TRBD2
J gene: TRBJ2-1

CDR3 DNA: TGTGCCAGCAGCCGGGACAGATTAGTAGACACCATATATTTT
CDR3 protein: CASSRDRLVDTIYF
clone size: few
V gene: TRBV5-6
D gene: TRBD1
J gene: TRBJ1-3

CDR3 DNA: TGTGCCAGCGGAGCGCTGGGAGGAGGGGAGGAGACCCAGTACTTC
CDR3 protein: CASGALGGGEETQYF
clone size: once
V gene: TRBV28
D gene: NA
J gene: TRBJ2-5

CDR3 DNA: TGTGCCAGCCAGGGGAATGAAAAACTGTTTTTT
CDR3 protein: CASQGNEKLFF
clone size: NA
V gene: TRBV6-1
D gene: NA
J gene: TRBJ1-4

CDR3 DNA: TGTGCTAGCGGTGGGGACAGGACTTTAGGCGGGGAGCTGTTTTTT
CDR3 protein: CASGGDRTLGGELFF
clone size: NA
V gene: TRBV12-5
D gene: TRBD1
J gene: TRBJ2-2

CDR3 DNA: TGTGCCAGCGGGGGGGGAGCTAACTATGGCTACACCTTC
CDR3 protein: CASGGGANYGYTF
clone size: NA
V gene: TRBV2
D gene: NA
J gene: TRBJ1-2

CDR3 DNA: TGTGCCAGCAGCTTTTTAACGGGGGGCTCCTACAATGAGCAGTTCTTC
CDR3 protein: CASSFLTGGSYNEQFF
clone size: NA
V gene: TRBV7-9
D gene: TRBD2
J gene: TRBJ2-1

CDR3 DNA: TGTGCCTGGAGTTCCCAGGGGCTCTCGATCGGCTACACCTTC
CDR3 protein: CAWSSQGLSIGYTF
clone size: NA
V gene: TRBV30
D gene: NA
J gene: TRBJ1-2

CDR3 DNA: TGTGCCACCAGCTCCCGGGACAGGGTCGACGAGCAGTACTTC
CDR3 protein: CATSSRDRVDEQYF
clone size: NA
V gene: TRBV15
D gene: TRBD1
J gene: TRBJ2-7

CDR3 DNA: TGTGCCAGCAGTGAATCGGGGGGCACGACTGAAGCTTTCTTT
CDR3 protein: CASSESGGTTEAFF
clone size: NA
V gene: TRBV25-1
D gene: NA
J gene: TRBJ1-1

CDR3 DNA: TGTGCCAGCAGCTTGGGGTTCGGGACAGGGGTGAGAGAGACCCAGTACTTC
CDR3 protein: CASSLGFGTGVRETQYF
clone size: NA
V gene: TRBV5-5
D gene: TRBD1
J gene: TRBJ2-5

CDR3 DNA: TGTGCCAGCTCCTGGAGGGGTCGTGGGACCGGGGAGCTGTTTTTT
CDR3 protein: CASSWRGRGTGELFF
clone size: NA
V gene: TRBV11-1
D gene: NA
J gene: TRBJ2-2

CDR3 DNA: TGCGCCAGCAGCTTGGGGGGAACAGGGATCATGAACACTGAAGCTTTCTTT
CDR3 protein: CASSLGGTGIMNTEAFF
clone size: NA
V gene: TRBV5-1
D gene: NA
J gene: TRBJ1-1

CDR3 DNA: TGTGCCAGCAGCGGGACAGTTGGTAACAGTCAGTACTTC
CDR3 protein: CASSGTVGNSQYF
clone size: NA
V gene: TRBV2
D gene: TRBD1
J gene: TRBJ2-4

CDR3 DNA: TGTGCCAGCAGTGAATATAGCGGTCGTCAAGAGACCCAGTACTTC
CDR3 protein: CASSEYSGRQETQYF
clone size: NA
V gene: TRBV6-1
D gene: NA
J gene: TRBJ2-5

CDR3 DNA: TGTGCCAGCAGCCATGATGACATCTCCTACGAGCAGTACTTC
CDR3 protein: CASSHDDISYEQYF
clone size: NA
V gene: TRBV14
D gene: NA
J gene: TRBJ2-7

CDR3 DNA: TGTGCCAGCAGCTTAACCGGGGGGACAGGTCGTAATGAGCAGTTCTTC
CDR3 protein: CASSLTGGTGRNEQFF
clone size: few
V gene: TRBV7-9
D gene: NA
J gene: TRBJ2-1

CDR3 DNA: TGTGCCACTAGAGGGGGGAACACTGAAGCTTTCTTT
CDR3 protein: CATRGGNTEAFF
clone size: NA
V gene: TRBV19
D gene: NA
J gene: TRBJ1-1

CDR3 DNA: TGTGCCAGCAGTTACTCGGGGGCTGGAAATGAAAAACTGTTTTTT
CDR3 protein: CASSYSGAGNEKLFF
clone size: NA
V gene: TRBV6-5
D gene: NA
J gene: TRBJ1-4

CDR3 DNA: TGTGCCAGCAGTTTAACATTGGCGGGGGAGCAAAATGAGCAGTTCTTC
CDR3 protein: CASSLTLAGEQNEQFF
clone size: NA
V gene: TRBV28
D gene: TRBD2
J gene: TRBJ2-1

CDR3 DNA: TGTGCCAGCGCTGAGGGGGGGAAAGCCGCCCAAGCTTTCTTT
CDR3 protein: CASAEGGKAAQAFF
clone size: NA
V gene: TRBV6-1
D gene: NA
J gene: TRBJ1-1

CDR3 DNA: TGTGCCAGCAGCGGGACAGTTGTAGCCAAAAACATTCAGTACTTC
CDR3 protein: CASSGTVVAKNIQYF
clone size: NA
V gene: TRBV11-2
D gene: TRBD1
J gene: TRBJ2-4

CDR3 DNA: TGTGCCAGCAGATCAGGGTATGGCTACACCTTC
CDR3 protein: CASRSGYGYTF
clone size: once
V gene: TRBV6-5
D gene: NA
J gene: TRBJ1-2

CDR3 DNA: TGTGCCAGTAGATCCGGGGGGAACACCGGGGAGCTGTTTTTT
CDR3 protein: CASRSGGNTGELFF
clone size: NA
V gene: TRBV19
D gene: NA
J gene: TRBJ2-2

CDR3 DNA: TGTGCCAGCAGTTATATGGGGGGCTATAATTCACCCCTCCACTTT
CDR3 protein: CASSYMGGYNSPLHF
clone size: NA
V gene: TRBV6-6
D gene: NA
J gene: TRBJ1-6

CDR3 DNA: TGTGCCAGCAGCTTAGGAGCGGGCACTAATGAAAAACTGTTTTTT
CDR3 protein: CASSLGAGTNEKLFF
clone size: NA
V gene: TRBV7-9
D gene: NA
J gene: TRBJ1-4

CDR3 DNA: TGTGCCAGCTCACCACAAAGGGGAGGGGGAGCTAGTGAAGCTTTCTTT
CDR3 protein: CASSPQRGGGASEAFF
clone size: NA
V gene: TRBV18
D gene: NA
J gene: TRBJ1-1

CDR3 DNA: TGTGCCATCAGAACAGGGGAGAATTACGAGCAGTACTTC
CDR3 protein: CAIRTGENYEQYF
clone size: NA
V gene: TRBV10-3
D gene: TRBD1
J gene: TRBJ2-7

CDR3 DNA: TGTGCCATCAGTGAAGGAGGCGTACTCAATGAAAAACTGTTTTTT
CDR3 protein: CAISEGGVLNEKLFF
clone size: NA
V gene: TRBV10-3
D gene: NA
J gene: TRBJ1-4

CDR3 DNA: TGTGCCTGGAGTGGGGGACTAGCGGGGTCAGGAGATACGCAGTATTTT
CDR3 protein: CAWSGGLAGSGDTQYF
clone size: NA
V gene: TRBV30
D gene: TRBD2
J gene: TRBJ2-3

CDR3 DNA: TGTGCCAGCAGCTATGACTGGAGCTCCTACGAGCAGTACTTC
CDR3 protein: CASSYDWSSYEQYF
clone size: NA
V gene: TRBV7-2
D gene: NA
J gene: TRBJ2-7

CDR3 DNA: TGTGCCAGTAGTTATAGGGGATCTGGAAACACCATATATTTT
CDR3 protein: CASSYRGSGNTIYF
clone size: NA
V gene: TRBV19
D gene: NA
J gene: TRBJ1-3

CDR3 DNA: TGTGCCAGCAGCGCATACCTAGCGGGGGGCTACAATGAGCAGTTCTTC
CDR3 protein: CASSAYLAGGYNEQFF
clone size: few
V gene: TRBV7-3
D gene: TRBD2
J gene: TRBJ2-1

CDR3 DNA: TGTGCCAGCAGCCCGGGACAGCCCCTCGAGCAGTACTTC
CDR3 protein: CASSPGQPLEQYF
clone size: NA
V gene: TRBV11-2
D gene: TRBD1
J gene: TRBJ2-7

CDR3 DNA: TGTGCCAGCAGTACCCAACAGGGGGCGAAAGAGACCCAGTACTTC
CDR3 protein: CASSTQQGAKETQYF
clone size: few
V gene: TRBV2
D gene: TRBD1
J gene: TRBJ2-5

CDR3 DNA: TGTGCCAGCAGTTCATTTAGCGGGGGGGCCGTCGCTACGCAGTATTTT
CDR3 protein: CASSSFSGGAVATQYF
clone size: NA
V gene: TRBV6-5
D gene: TRBD2
J gene: TRBJ2-3

CDR3 DNA: TGTGCCACCAGCGGCTTTGGGCTAGGAGGATCCTACGAGCAGTACTTC
CDR3 protein: CATSGFGLGGSYEQYF
clone size: NA
V gene: TRBV15
D gene: NA
J gene: TRBJ2-7

CDR3 DNA: TGTGCCAGCAGTTCAAGACACCCTGCAACTAATGAAAAACTGTTTTTT
CDR3 protein: CASSSRHPATNEKLFF
clone size: NA
V gene: TRBV6-5
D gene: NA
J gene: TRBJ1-4

CDR3 DNA: TGCGCCAGCAGAACAACAGGGGTTAACTACAATGAGCAGTTCTTC
CDR3 protein: CASRTTGVNYNEQFF
clone size: NA
V gene: TRBV4-1
D gene: TRBD1
J gene: TRBJ2-1

CDR3 DNA: TGTGCCTGGAGCCGGGACAGCAATGAAAAACTGTTTTTT
CDR3 protein: CAWSRDSNEKLFF
clone size: NA
V gene: TRBV30
D gene: TRBD1
J gene: TRBJ1-4

CDR3 DNA: TGCGCCAGCAGCTCCGGGAGGCAGGTTCAGGGCGGGGAGCTGTTTTTT
CDR3 protein: CASSSGRQVQGGELFF
clone size: NA
V gene: TRBV5-1
D gene: TRBD2
J gene: TRBJ2-2